This TCR beta chain came from a study of cytomegalovirus exposure and HLA in healthy donors. The study's findings and limits: Most observed TCR sequences were rare, whereas some public TCRs were detected in many donors. Reportedly, diagnosis of cytomegalovirus status by the classifier showed high specificity and sensitivity.

Sequenced by immunoSEQ multiplex PCR; TCRdb stores in-frame clones only, minus some. The sample has 150,000 to 160,000 clones, around nine tenths seen once; the top ten hold around 24%. Regarding this clone: Its target is unknown.

CDR1 is SGHTA, CDR2 FQGNSA, per germline. V was clipped by 2 bases and J by 7 bases, with 18 bases between them. This CDR3 contains 15 residues. The V and J genes are TRBV7-2 and TRBJ2-7; D perhaps matches TRBD2 (6 bases). The sequence was collected from a man aged 18-30 years in good health and CMV-seropositive. Sequencing was carried out using PBMCs. The CDR3 here is CASSLQTGSAGEQYF. In nucleotides, the CDR3 is TGTGCCAGCAGCTTACAAACGGGATCGGCGGGGGAGCAGTACTTC.